This T cell receptor beta chain is drawn from a study of OX40 agonist ivuxolimab in advanced cancers. General observations from the study: Expanded clones were, on average, more numerous in CD8+ T cells than in CD4+.

Sequencing used immunoSEQ multiplex PCR; TCRdb keeps in-frame clones, though not all of them. The table records 35,000 to 50,000 clones, about 86% of them present only once. This clone was counted between two and nine times. Its target is not known. The clonotype was recovered from an adult with an advanced solid tumor such as melanoma, head and neck, liver or kidney cancer. The source was CD4+ or CD8+ T cells sorted from blood, collected in a trial of the OX40 agonist ivuxolimab.

As DNA, the CDR3 is TGTGCCAGCAGTTCGGACAGGAGCTCTGGAAACACCATATATTTT. It codes for CASSSDRSSGNTIYF. The chain joins TRBV7-6 to TRBJ1-3; TRBD1 matches 7 bases. The length of the CDR3 is 15 residues. Trimming at V came to 6 bases and at J to 0 bases, leaving 5 bases not matched to a gene. Germline V gives CDR1 SGHVS, CDR2 FNYEAQ. Together with reference TRBV7-6 and TRBJ1-3, the CDR3 gives the full variable domain: GAGVSQSPRYKVTKRGQDVALRCDPISGHVSLYWYRQALGQGPEFLTYFNYEAQQDKSGLPNDRFSAERPEGSISTLTIQRTEQRDSAMYRCASSSDRSSGNTIYFGEGSWLTVV.